The 6 T cell receptor beta chains listed next were all sequenced from one sample in a study of T cells after yellow fever vaccination. A single record per CDR3 protein comes from TCRdb applying MiXCR to the 5' RACE reads. The sample yields 100,000 to 150,000 distinct CDR3 sequences, 12% to 15% seen once. The source material was CD8+ T cells sorted from PBMCs, sampled 5 days after the yellow fever booster vaccination. These receptors were collected from a man between 18 and 35 years old who received the YFV17D yellow fever vaccine.

This clonotype was seen a handful of times. The V gene is TRBV7-2, the J gene TRBJ2-6, with D unresolved. The germline V and J ends were trimmed by 3 bases and 0 bases, with 15 bases remaining between them. CDR3 length: 18 residues. Germline V lookup: CDR1 SGHTA, CDR2 FQGNSA. Here the CDR3 DNA reads TGTGCCAGCAGCTTCCTGATTTTAGGCGTCTCTGGGGCCAACGTCCTGACTTTC. It yields the protein CASSFLILGVSGANVLTF. Full variable domain (remainder filled in from reference TRBV7-2 and TRBJ2-6): GAGVSQSPSNKVTEKGKDVELRCDPISGHTALYWYRQSLGQGLEFLIYFQGNSAPDKSGLPSDRFSAERTGGSVSTLTIQRTQQEDSAVYLCASSFLILGVSGANVLTFGAGSRLTVL.

This clonotype has at least ten counts. This chain links TRBV7-9 with TRBJ2-5, with TRBD2 identical over 7 bases. The CDR3 totals 15 residues. CDR1 and CDR2 from the germline V gene are SEHNR and FQNEAQ (reference sequence). With 2 bases clipped from V and 2 bases from J, the junction kept 5 bases outside the gene matches. This chain's CDR3 is CASSLQRGWQETQYF. Here the CDR3 DNA reads TGTGCCAGCAGCTTACAGCGGGGTTGGCAAGAGACCCAGTACTTC. Full variable domain (rest looked up from reference TRBV7-9 and TRBJ2-5): DTGVSQNPRHKITKRGQNVTFRCDPISEHNRLYWYRQTLGQGPEFLTYFQNEAQLEKSRLLSDRFSAERPKGSFSTLEIQRTEQGDSAMYLCASSLQRGWQETQYFGPGTRLLVL.

This clonotype was seen repeatedly, ten times or more. The chain combines TRBV7-6 with TRBJ2-2, with unresolved D. Per the germline V gene, CDR1 is SGHVS and CDR2 is FNYEAQ. V lost 1 base and J 6 bases, leaving 9 bases between the germline ends. The CDR3 contains 14 residues. The CDR3 protein is CASSLVPGSGELFF. The DNA for the CDR3 is TGTGCCAGCAGCTTAGTCCCGGGTTCCGGGGAGCTGTTTTTT.

This clonotype was counted only a few times. The chain is built from TRBV6-5 and TRBJ1-2; D is undetermined. The CDR3 has 15 residues. V was clipped by 7 bases and J by 0 bases, with 15 bases between them. CDR1 and CDR2 from the germline V gene are MNHEY and SVGAGI. CDR3 in amino acids: CASTPNLEANYGYTF. Written as DNA, the CDR3 is TGTGCCAGCACCCCTAACCTTGAGGCTAACTATGGCTACACCTTC.

This clonotype was seen only a few times. The chain carries TRBV29-1 and TRBJ2-6; no reliable D call. CDR1 and CDR2 (germline): SQVTM, ANQGSEA. The CDR3 runs to 12 residues. CDR3 loop: CSPRSGANVLTF. In DNA, the CDR3 is TGCAGTCCTAGGTCTGGGGCCAACGTCCTGACTTTC.

This clonotype has just a few counts. The chain carries TRBV4-3 and TRBJ1-6; maybe TRBD1 (5 bases). V lost 4 bases and J 14 bases, leaving 21 bases between the germline ends. The CDR3 is 15 residues long. Germline V gene lookup returns CDR1 LGHNA and CDR2 YSLEER. For the CDR3, the DNA is TGCGCCAGCAGCCCTAGGTGGGACGGGCCCCCCACCCTCCACTTT. It yields the protein CASSPRWDGPPTLHF.